Below are 17 T cell receptor beta chains sequenced from a single sample in a study of T cells in Graves' hyperthyroidism and ophthalmopathy. Regions amplified from RNA transcripts were the TCR beta CDR3 regions. TCR CDR3 regions were first amplified by RT-PCR with HTBI primers. TCRdb recomputed calls from the multiplex PCR reads with MiXCR, one row per CDR3 protein. The sample records some 580,000 distinct CDR3 sequences, roughly 16% being singletons. Sequencing was done on a sample of blood. The receptors stem from a woman aged 40 to 50 with Graves' ophthalmopathy.

Comment on this clonotype: One base away lies a much larger clone, so this may be a sequencing read error. This rearrangement joins TRBV6-2 or TRBV6-3 to TRBJ1-5; D ambiguous. The CDR3 contains 13 residues. V was pared by 2 bases and J by 2 bases, with 4 bases between. The germline V gene has CDR1 MNHEY and CDR2 SVGEGT. The CDR3 coding sequence is TGTGCCAGCAGTTACCAGGGCAATCAGCCCCAGCATTTT. Translating it yields CASSYQGNQPQHF.

In its sample, this clonotype was seen many times. V gene TRBV28 combines with J gene TRBJ2-7, with 10 bases matching TRBD2. CDR3 size: 15 residues. Germline CDR1 MDHEN, CDR2 SYDVKM. The V gene end was trimmed by 8 bases and the J gene end by 1 base; junction bases not matched to a gene: 8. The CDR3 here is CASPPGTSVSYEQYF. CDR3 DNA: TGTGCCAGCCCCCCCGGGACTAGCGTTTCCTACGAGCAGTACTTC. Full variable domain (rest looked up from reference TRBV28 and TRBJ2-7): DVKVTQSSRYLVKRTGEKVFLECVQDMDHENMFWYRQDPGLGLRLIYFSYDVKMKEKGDIPEGYSVSREKKERFSLILESASTNQTSMYLCASPPGTSVSYEQYFGPGTRLTVT.

This chain connects TRBV30 to TRBJ1-2, with 8 bases aligning to TRBD1. The CDR3 extends over 13 amino acids. Per germline, CDR1 GTSNPN and CDR2 SVGIG (reference sequence). The V and J ends lost 1 base and 5 bases, in that order; junction bases with no gene match: 3. For the CDR3, the DNA is TGTGCCTGGAGTGCCGGGACAGGTTATGGCTACACCTTC. Protein product: CAWSAGTGYGYTF.

The chain links TRBV7-8 to TRBJ2-5; 7 nucleotides line up with TRBD1. Germline V CDR1 and CDR2: SGHVS, FQNEAQ. The J segment lost 5 bases and the V segment lost 2 bases, leaving 11 bases of the junction unmatched. The length of the CDR3 is 16 residues. This chain's CDR3 is CASSLRGQGVYETQYF. DNA of the CDR3: TGTGCCAGCAGCTTAAGGGGGCAGGGGGTCTACGAGACCCAGTACTTC.

Many counts were recorded for this clonotype. The gene calls are TRBV28 and TRBJ2-5; D is possibly TRBD2 (6 bases). This CDR3 comprises 16 residues. CDR1 and CDR2 (germline): MDHEN, SYDVKM. V was shortened by 2 bases and J by 7 bases, with 20 bases between the two germline ends. CDR3 loop: CASSLAVLTTGGTQYF. In DNA, the CDR3 is TGTGCCAGCAGTTTAGCGGTACTAACCACCGGGGGGACCCAGTACTTC.

There are a few counts of this clonotype. The chain uses TRBV4-1 and TRBJ2-3, with 9 bases matching TRBD2. Germline V gene sequence: CDR1 MGHRA, CDR2 YSYEKL. The V gene end was trimmed by 0 bases and the J gene end by 5 bases; junction bases not matched to a gene: 6. There are 16 residues in the CDR3. CDR3 region: CASSQDRRGGGDTQYF. The CDR3 DNA follows: TGCGCCAGCAGCCAAGATCGGCGGGGGGGCGGAGATACGCAGTATTTT.

The sample holds many counts of this clonotype. The CDR3 DNA is TGTGCCAGCAGCCAACACACCACCCCCGGGACTGAAGCTTTCTTT. Translated, it gives CASSQHTTPGTEAFF. The chain joins TRBV3-1 to TRBJ1-1, with D unclear. The CDR3 is made up of 15 amino acids. Germline assignment: CDR1 LGHDT and CDR2 YNNKEL (reference sequence). V lost 2 bases, J lost 5 bases, and 15 bases lay in between.

The gene calls are TRBV6-2 or TRBV6-3 and TRBJ1-2; no clear D. V was shortened by 4 bases and J by 8 bases, with 11 bases between the two germline ends. Germline V gene lookup returns CDR1 MNHEY and CDR2 SVGEGT. The CDR3 spans 12 residues. The CDR3 loop reads CASSCPGGGYTF. The CDR3 bases are TGTGCCAGCAGTTGCCCCGGTGGGGGCTACACCTTC.

This chain connects TRBV10-3 to TRBJ2-1; the match to TRBD1 covers 12 bases. V gave up 6 bases and J gave up 7 bases; unmatched junction bases: 10. There are 16 residues in the CDR3. CDR1 ENHRY and CDR2 SYGVKD come from the germline V gene. The CDR3 sequence: CAIRPSGQGAFNEQFF. In DNA form, the CDR3 reads TGTGCCATCAGGCCTTCGGGACAGGGGGCCTTTAATGAGCAGTTCTTC.

J is TRBJ2-7 and V is TRBV11-2; 14 nucleotides agree with TRBD2. J lost 6 bases, V lost 5 bases, and 6 bases had no gene match. Germline values: CDR1 SGHAT, CDR2 FQNNGV. The CDR3 runs 15 residues. DNA of the CDR3: TGTGCCAGCAGCCTGACTAGCGGGGGGGCCCCCGAGCAGTACTTC. It yields the protein CASSLTSGGAPEQYF.

At least ten counts were recorded for this clonotype. The J gene is TRBJ1-3, the V gene TRBV7-8, with D perhaps TRBD1 (5 bases). This CDR3 has 17 residues. Looked up from germline, CDR1 is SGHVS and CDR2 is FQNEAQ. V was trimmed by 2 bases and J by 3 bases, leaving 17 bases between them. CDR3 loop: CASSLRPQGGGGNTIYF. For the CDR3, the DNA is TGTGCCAGCAGCTTAAGGCCTCAGGGAGGCGGTGGAAACACCATATATTTT.

At least ten counts were recorded for this clonotype. The chain is built from TRBV30 and TRBJ2-2, with D possibly being TRBD1 (5 bases). In germline, CDR1 is GTSNPN, CDR2 SVGIG (reference sequence). Between the trimmed V and J ends, which lost 2 bases and 6 bases, there was a span of 7 bases. The CDR3 runs 12 residues. The CDR3 nucleotides are TGTGCCTGGAGTACCAGGGCCGGGGAGCTGTTTTTT. Encoded protein: CAWSTRAGELFF.

This clonotype was counted between two and nine times. The rearrangement uses TRBV6-1 and TRBJ1-4; 9 bases line up with TRBD1. Losses at the gene ends were 6 bases for V and 0 bases for J; bases not matched to a gene: 20. Germline values: CDR1 MNHNS, CDR2 SASEGT. The CDR3 has 21 amino acids. Here the CDR3 reads CASSRYSLGQGLISTNEKLFF. CDR3 in DNA: TGTGCCAGCAGCCGCTACTCCCTCGGACAGGGGCTGATCTCAACTAATGAAAAACTGTTTTTT.

Many counts were recorded for this clonotype. The genes are TRBV18 and TRBJ1-1; unclear D gene. The V end lost 2 bases, the J end lost 4 bases, and 11 bases lay between the germline ends. The germline V gene encodes CDR1 KGHSH and CDR2 LQKENI. The CDR3 sequence is 14 residues long. CDR3 sequence: CASSPETGPTEAFF. Here the CDR3 DNA reads TGTGCCAGCTCACCAGAAACCGGGCCCACTGAAGCTTTCTTT.

Only a few counts were recorded for this clonotype. A much more abundant neighbour one base away suggests this may be a read error. The rearrangement links TRBV6-9 to TRBJ1-1; D is unclear. This CDR3 is 14 amino acids long. The V gene's germline CDR1 is MNHGY and CDR2 SVAAGI. CDR3 sequence: CVSSFRTANTEAFF. CDR3 DNA: TGTGTCAGCAGTTTCCGGACGGCGAACACTGAAGCTTTCTTT.

This clonotype was found many times. The chain recombines TRBV5-6 with TRBJ2-1, with TRBD1 matching 10 bases. Looked up from germline, CDR1 is SGHDT and CDR2 is YYEEEE. This CDR3 region has 14 residues. Trimming removed 2 bases from V and 12 bases from J; junction bases left unmatched: 8. The CDR3 loop reads CASSFSERDRGQFF. In DNA form, the CDR3 reads TGTGCCAGCAGCTTTTCTGAAAGGGACAGGGGGCAGTTCTTC.

This clonotype was recorded a few times. The chain is built from TRBV29-1 and TRBJ2-5; 9 positions agree with TRBD1. With V trimmed by 3 bases and J by 5 bases, 7 bases remained unmatched. CDR1 SQVTM and CDR2 ANQGSEA come from the germline V gene. The CDR3 spans 14 residues. In nucleotides, the CDR3 is TGCAGCGTTGATCACAGGGGGCAGGGGGAGACCCAGTACTTC. Translation: CSVDHRGQGETQYF.